One T cell receptor beta chain is described in this entry. Other DNA sequences in this specimen translate into the identical CDR3. Trimming pared 1 base from V and 6 bases from J, leaving 10 bases between. Germline V lookup: CDR1 KGHSH, CDR2 LQKENI. The CDR3 spans 15 residues. Some clones are missing from TCRdb's copy, which holds only in-frame ones; the method was immunoSEQ multiplex PCR. The sample lists over 2 million clones; 85% to 95% were seen once. This entry comes from a study of shared clonotypes between healthy human individuals. Sequencing was done on a sample of naive CD4+ T cells sorted from blood. Described subset: CD45RA+ positively selected. The sequence was obtained from a man younger than 35 in good health. J is TRBJ1-6 and V is TRBV18; no definite D call. The CDR3 DNA follows: TGTGCCAGCTCACCACTTGGGCAGGTTAATTCACCCCTCCACTTT. Its translation is CASSPLGQVNSPLHF.